This T cell receptor beta chain was found in a study of blood T cells in healthy people across ages. Study findings and constraints: Among T cells, TCR beta diversity per million cells dropped roughly linearly as age rose. Without sorted subsets, naive and antigen-experienced compartments could not be conclusively compared. Naive T cell percentage strongly correlated with TCR beta diversity.

For this clonotype: Its target is not known.

They isolated at least 7 million PBMCs from each sample. V was clipped by 4 bases and J by 7 bases, with 14 bases between them. The CDR3 consists of 15 residues. The germline gives CDR1 SGHVS, CDR2 FNYEAQ. PCR was performed a second time for about 7 to 12 cycles using a sample-barcoded 5' primer and a J-beta primer mix. A single record per CDR3 protein comes from TCRdb applying MiXCR to the 5' RACE reads. This table has about 1.5 million distinct CDR3 sequences, approximately 43% appearing once. The chain is built from TRBV7-6 and TRBJ1-6, with D unclear. The sample taken for sequencing was blood. The clonotype comes from a young woman in good health. The CDR3 loop reads CASSSREGANSPLHF. The CDR3 DNA sequence: TGTGCCAGCAGCTCCCGGGAGGGAGCCAATTCACCCCTCCACTTT.